This T cell receptor beta chain was identified in a study of early T cells in non-severe SARS-CoV-2 infection. Overall study findings and caveats: Missing private and CD4 specificities, VDJdb matching favored anti-spike CD8 responses.

This clonotype was seen a few times. What it binds is unknown. Individual cDNA molecules were tagged with unique molecular identifiers, the study reported. TCRdb passed the 5' RACE reads through MiXCR, listing each CDR3 protein once. The sample records tens of thousands of distinct CDR3 sequences, less than 15% being singletons. The CDR3 extends over 13 amino acids. Trimming stripped 6 bases from V and 8 bases from J, with 17 bases between. The germline gives CDR1 SGHNT, CDR2 YYREEE (reference sequence). This sequence originates from an adult who was a healthcare worker with PCR-confirmed SARS-CoV-2 infection or an uninfected control (not recorded which). What was sequenced was whole blood. The chain couples TRBV5-4 to TRBJ1-2; a weak D match, TRBD1 (5 bases). CDR3 residues: CASTSPAGGGYTF. CDR3 sequence (DNA): TGTGCCAGCACCTCTCCGGCCGGGGGAGGCTACACCTTC.